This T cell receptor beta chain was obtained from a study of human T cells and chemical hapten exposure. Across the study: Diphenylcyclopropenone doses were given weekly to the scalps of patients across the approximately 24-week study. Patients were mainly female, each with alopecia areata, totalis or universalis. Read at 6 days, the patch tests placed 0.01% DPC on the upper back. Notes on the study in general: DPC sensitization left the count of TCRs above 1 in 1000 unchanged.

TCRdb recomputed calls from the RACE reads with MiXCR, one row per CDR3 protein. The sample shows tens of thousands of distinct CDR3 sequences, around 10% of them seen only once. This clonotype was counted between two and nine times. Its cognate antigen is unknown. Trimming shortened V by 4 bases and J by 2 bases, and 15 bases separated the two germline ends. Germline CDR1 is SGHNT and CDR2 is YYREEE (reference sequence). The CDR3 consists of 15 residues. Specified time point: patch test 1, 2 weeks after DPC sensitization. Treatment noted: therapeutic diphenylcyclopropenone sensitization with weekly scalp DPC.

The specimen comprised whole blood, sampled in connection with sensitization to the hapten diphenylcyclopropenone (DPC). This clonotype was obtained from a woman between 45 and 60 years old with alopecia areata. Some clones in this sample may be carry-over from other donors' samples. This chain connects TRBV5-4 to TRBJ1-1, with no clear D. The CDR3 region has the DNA TGTGCCAGCAGCCCTGCACGGGCGACAAACACTGAAGCTTTCTTT. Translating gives CASSPARATNTEAFF.